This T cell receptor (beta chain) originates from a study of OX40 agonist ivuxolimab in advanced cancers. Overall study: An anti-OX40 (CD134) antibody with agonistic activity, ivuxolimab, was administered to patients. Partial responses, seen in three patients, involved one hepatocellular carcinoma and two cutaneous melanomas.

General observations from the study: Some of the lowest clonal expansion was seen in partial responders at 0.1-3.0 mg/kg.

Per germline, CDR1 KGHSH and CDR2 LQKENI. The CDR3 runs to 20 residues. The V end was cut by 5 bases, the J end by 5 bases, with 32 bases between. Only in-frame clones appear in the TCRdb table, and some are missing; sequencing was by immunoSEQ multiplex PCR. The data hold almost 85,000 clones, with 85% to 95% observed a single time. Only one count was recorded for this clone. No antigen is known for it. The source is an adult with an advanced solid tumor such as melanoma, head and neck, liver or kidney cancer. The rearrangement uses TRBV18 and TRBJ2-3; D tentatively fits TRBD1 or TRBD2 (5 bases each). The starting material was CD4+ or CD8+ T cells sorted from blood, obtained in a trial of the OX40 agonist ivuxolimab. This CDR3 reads CASSVTRPFAGTLGLDTQYF. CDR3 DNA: TGTGCCAGCTCAGTGACCCGTCCTTTTGCCGGGACGTTAGGGCTAGATACGCAGTATTTT.